This T cell receptor beta chain comes out of a study of long-term antiretroviral therapy in people with HIV. Comments on this clone: The antigen is undetermined.

General study findings and limits: Blood in the study was drawn between 2004 and 2017, possibly under older ART regimens, which may be less effective than current ones. Diversity rose after ART but stayed below transplant donor controls. At every time point, clones expanded before ART dominated the repertoire.

The assay used was immunoSEQ (version v3.0), run at survey level. The assay was immunoSEQ multiplex PCR, and TCRdb's table has in-frame clones only and misses some. The profile covers 15,000 or so clones, with more than 70% appearing a single time and about 20% taken by the ten largest. V was shortened by 9 bases and J by 0 bases, with 9 bases between the two germline ends. CDR1 is LNHDA, CDR2 SQIVND, per germline (reference sequence). The CDR3 has 13 residues. Sequenced here: unsorted PBMCs, sampled 0.5 years before starting antiretroviral therapy. The chain uses TRBV19 and TRBJ1-3; D is ambiguous. This TCR was recovered from a middle-aged woman with HIV. CDR3 protein: CASQKISGNTIYF. In nucleotides, the CDR3 is TGTGCCAGCCAAAAGATCTCTGGAAACACCATATATTTT.